A single sample is the source of the 3 T cell receptor beta chains below, sequenced in a study of T-cell memory formation after mild COVID-19. From the 5' RACE reads, TCRdb called clonotypes with MiXCR, one entry per CDR3 protein. This sample has approximately 50,000 distinct CDR3 sequences, with roughly an eighth found just once. The sequencing sample was made of PBMCs or a T cell subset sorted from them (not recorded which). These receptors were obtained from a man between 18 and 35 years old who had mild COVID-19 (a few samples of this study predate the infection). Cell type and time point are not known.

This clonotype was counted a few times. CDR3 coding DNA: TGTGCCAGCAGTAGTTTCGGTGAAGCTTTCTTT. Its protein is CASSSFGEAFF. The chain has TRBV12-3 or TRBV12-4 and TRBJ1-1; D unclear. Trimming pared 5 bases from V and 7 bases from J, leaving 8 bases between. This CDR3 is 11 amino acids long.

In this sample, this clonotype turned up a few times. The rearrangement uses TRBV7-2 and TRBJ2-2, with D tentatively TRBD1 or TRBD2 (6 bases each). Germline V gene lookup returns CDR1 SGHTA and CDR2 FQGNSA. Trimming removed 4 bases from V and 3 bases from J, with 15 bases in between. The CDR3 length is 16 residues. The CDR3 DNA reads as TGTGCCAGCAGCTCCCTTCCGGGGGCCCACACCGGGGAGCTGTTTTTT. It translates to CASSSLPGAHTGELFF.

The chain has TRBV18 and TRBJ1-6; D is undetermined. This CDR3 is built from 13 residues. V lost 3 bases, J lost 13 bases, and 13 bases lay in between. Germline V gives CDR1 KGHSH, CDR2 LQKENI. CDR3: CASSPRQAEPLHF. The DNA of the CDR3 is TGTGCCAGCTCACCCAGGCAGGCCGAGCCCCTCCACTTT.